Following are 5 T cell receptor beta chains from one sample sequenced in a study of regulatory T cells in long-lasting Graves disease. Researchers made TCR beta libraries by using iRepertoire HTBI primers and running Arm-PCR on CDR3 regions. In TCRdb, the multiplex PCR reads were re-called with MiXCR into one record per CDR3 protein. The sample gives 350,000 to 500,000 distinct CDR3 sequences, around 15% of which show up once; more than 15% is in the top ten. Time point reported: newly diagnosed GD, antithyroid drugs for less than 3 months. RNA isolated from PBMCs was used to make the TCR library. The data also belong to a second study, concerning T cells in Graves' hyperthyroidism and ophthalmopathy.

This material consisted of peripheral blood mononuclear cells (PBMCs), taken at new diagnosis, from a patient treated with antithyroid drugs. These receptors all stem from a woman in her fifties or sixties with Graves disease.

This clonotype has more than one count but fewer than ten. One end of the junction is discordant with germline, which a read error may explain. V usage is TRBV10-2 and J usage is TRBJ2-7; D gene unclear. CDR3 size: 13 residues. Germline CDR1 reads WSHSY; CDR2 reads SAAADI. In nucleotides, the CDR3 is TGCACCAGCAGTTCCGACGGAGCCTACGAGCAGTACTTC. This translates into CTSSSDGAYEQYF.

This clonotype was seen a handful of times. The rearrangement links TRBV28 to TRBJ2-4, with 7 bases lining up with TRBD1. The CDR3 has 20 amino acids. The ends lost 5 bases at V and 1 base at J; junction bases unmatched: 20. In germline, CDR1 is MDHEN, CDR2 SYDVKM. CDR3 coding DNA: TGTGCCAGCAGTCTCCGTTGGGGCAGGGGGACCTCTCGGGCCAAAAACATTCAGTACTTC. This sequence encodes CASSLRWGRGTSRAKNIQYF.

The sample holds a few counts of this clonotype. The chain has TRBV28 and TRBJ2-7; possibly TRBD1 for D (6 bases). Germline V CDR1 and CDR2: MDHEN, SYDVKM. V lost 4 bases, J lost 2 bases, and 9 bases lay in between. CDR3 length equals 13 residues. In DNA form, the CDR3 reads TGTGCCAGCAGTTCCCGGACAGCCTACGAGCAGTACTTC. Its protein is CASSSRTAYEQYF.

The CDR3 is CSAQAPSGTYNEQFF. CDR3 nucleotides: TGCAGTGCCCAGGCACCTAGCGGGACCTACAATGAGCAGTTCTTC. This chain connects TRBV20-1 to TRBJ2-1; 9 positions match TRBD2. Unmatched junction bases numbered 8, after V lost 6 bases and J lost 2 bases. The CDR3 loop spans 15 amino acids. Germline assignment: CDR1 DFQATT and CDR2 SNEGSKA (reference sequence).

The sample holds many counts of this clonotype. This rearrangement joins TRBV11-2 to TRBJ2-1, with 8 positions matching TRBD1. This CDR3 has 17 amino acids. V shed 2 bases, J shed 0 bases, and the junction held 6 bases outside the gene matches. Germline CDR1 SGHAT, CDR2 FQNNGV. CDR3: CASSLIRTGHSYNEQFF. CDR3 sequence (DNA): TGTGCCAGCAGCTTAATTCGGACAGGGCACTCCTACAATGAGCAGTTCTTC.